Listed here are 26 T cell receptor beta chains from one sample, sequenced in a study of T cell responses to AZD1222 COVID-19 vaccine. Clones were sequenced by immunoSEQ multiplex PCR, and TCRdb holds only the in-frame ones, with some missing. Among about 130,000 clones, about 93% were seen once, and the ten largest hold approximately 7%. The sequences come from peripheral blood, collected on day 0 of AZD1222 vaccination. Every receptor here comes from an adult in good health.

The chain's CDR3 is CASRRTVASYNEQFF. The CDR3 DNA sequence: TGCGCCAGCAGACGAACAGTGGCCTCCTACAATGAGCAGTTCTTC. The chain uses TRBV4-3 and TRBJ2-1, with D hard to call. CDR1 is LGHNA, CDR2 YSLEER, per germline. CDR3 length: 15 amino acids. The ends were cut back, 6 bases at V and 0 bases at J, with 12 bases in the middle.

V gene TRBV23-1 combines with J gene TRBJ1-5, with 7 bases matching TRBD1. TRBV23-1 is treated as an ORF (open reading frame) with a function not yet certain. This CDR3 has 15 amino acids. V was clipped by 0 bases and J by 7 bases; unmatched bases: 6. CDR3: CASSQSSTGCQPQHF. DNA for the CDR3: TGCGCCAGCAGTCAATCTTCGACAGGGTGCCAGCCCCAGCATTTT.

The J gene is TRBJ1-3, the V gene TRBV29-1; D is unclear. Trimming cost V 6 bases and J 0 bases, with 9 bases left between them. CDR1 is SQVTM, CDR2 ANQGSEA, per germline. CDR3 length: 13 amino acids. The CDR3 is CSVRESSGNTIYF. DNA for the CDR3: TGCAGCGTACGAGAGAGCTCTGGAAACACCATATATTTT.

This chain uses TRBV18 with TRBJ1-1, with TRBD1 as a possible D gene (5 bases). Per germline, CDR1 KGHSH and CDR2 LQKENI. Trimming pared 3 bases from V and 4 bases from J, leaving 21 bases between. The CDR3 length is 17 residues. DNA of the CDR3: TGTGCCAGCTCACCCCGGGACCCGGGAGGCGGGGGCACTGAAGCTTTCTTT. Amino acids: CASSPRDPGGGGTEAFF.

Here the CDR3 DNA reads TGTGCTAGTGGTTTGGTAACAGGGAATGAAAAACTGTTTTTT. This sequence encodes CASGLVTGNEKLFF. V and J are TRBV12-5 and TRBJ1-4; tentatively, D is TRBD1 (6 bases). The CDR3 is 14 residues long. The germline V and J ends were trimmed by 0 bases and 5 bases, with 7 bases remaining between them. Germline V CDR1 and CDR2: LGHNT, FRNRAP. The entire variable domain, with the rest obtained from reference TRBV12-5 and TRBJ1-4, is as follows: DARVTQTPRHKVTEMGQEVTMRCQPILGHNTVFWYRQTMMQGLELLAYFRNRAPLDDSGMPKDRFSAEMPDATLATLKIQPSEPRDSAVYFCASGLVTGNEKLFFGSGTQLSVL.

The chain employs TRBV4-2 and TRBJ1-2, with TRBD1 identical over 7 bases. The CDR3 contains 16 residues. Per germline, CDR1 LGHNA and CDR2 YNFKEQ. Germline trimming cut 5 bases from V and 8 bases from J; bases unmatched to any gene: 17. The CDR3, as DNA: TGTGCCAGCAGCGATCCGGGACAGTACCTTTTGAGCGGCTACACCTTC. As protein: CASSDPGQYLLSGYTF.

This clone occurred once. The rearrangement joins TRBV27 to TRBJ2-5; D unclear. Trimming cost V 1 base and J 1 base, with 4 bases left between them. The length of the CDR3 is 13 residues. The germline CDR1 and CDR2 sequences are MNHEY and SMNVEV (reference sequence). CDR3 DNA: TGTGCCAGCAGTTTATTGTCCCAAGAGACCCAGTACTTC. Protein product: CASSLLSQETQYF.

This clone has just one count. This chain links TRBV7-9 with TRBJ1-3; no firm D call. CDR1 is SEHNR, CDR2 FQNEAQ, per germline (reference sequence). Trimming removed 5 bases at V and 0 bases at J, with 11 bases between. This CDR3 spans 15 amino acids. The CDR3, as DNA: TGTGCCAGCAGCAGAGCAGTCAACTCTGGAAACACCATATATTTT. It yields the protein CASSRAVNSGNTIYF.

The V and J genes are TRBV29-1 and TRBJ2-2, with 9 bases that match TRBD1. Germline values: CDR1 SQVTM, CDR2 ANQGSEA. The J segment lost 6 bases and the V segment lost 7 bases, leaving 6 bases of the junction unmatched. The CDR3 extends over 13 amino acids. The CDR3 here is CSGEGQGPGELFF. The CDR3 nucleotides are TGCAGCGGAGAGGGACAGGGTCCCGGGGAGCTGTTTTTT.

This clone has more than one count but fewer than ten. The chain employs TRBV6-5 and TRBJ2-5, with 8 bases identical to TRBD2. Looked up from germline, CDR1 is MNHEY and CDR2 is SVGAGI. V lost 5 bases to trimming and J lost 9 bases; unmatched junction nucleotides: 8. The CDR3 extends over 13 amino acids. The CDR3 region is CASSTFGAGAQYF. CDR3 nucleotide sequence: TGTGCCAGCAGTACCTTTGGAGCGGGAGCCCAGTACTTC.

The chain is built from TRBV6-4 and TRBJ2-2, with D possibly called TRBD1 or TRBD2 (5 bases each). This CDR3 spans 15 amino acids. The germline gives CDR1 MRHNA, CDR2 SNTAGT. V lost 6 bases and J 6 bases, leaving 17 bases between the germline ends. CDR3 protein: CASSPGLDASGELFF. The CDR3, as DNA: TGTGCCAGCAGCCCGGGGCTCGACGCGTCCGGGGAGCTGTTTTTT.

This CDR3 reads CASSPMNTGELFF. The CDR3 DNA reads as TGTGCCAGCAGTCCGATGAACACCGGGGAGCTGTTTTTT. The V gene is TRBV28, the J gene TRBJ2-2; D is unclear. The germline CDR1 and CDR2 sequences are MDHEN and SYDVKM. CDR3 size: 13 residues. V gave up 5 bases and J gave up 1 base, with 5 bases separating them.

This chain's CDR3 is CASSEAQRAGGETQYF. DNA for the CDR3: TGTGCCAGCAGTGAAGCGCAAAGGGCTGGAGGAGAGACCCAGTACTTC. The chain joins TRBV2 to TRBJ2-5; TRBD2 might be the D (5 bases). Germline CDR1 and CDR2: SNHLY and FYNNEI. The CDR3 is 16 residues long. Between the trimmed V and J ends, which lost 0 bases and 4 bases, there was a span of 15 bases.

This rearrangement joins TRBV19 to TRBJ2-1; a weak D match, TRBD1 (5 bases). The germline CDR1 and CDR2 sequences are LNHDA and SQIVND (reference sequence). CDR3 size: 15 residues. Trimming left V 1 base short and J 0 bases short, with 7 bases between. The CDR3 region has the DNA TGTGCCAGTAGTATAGGCCAGGGCTCCTACAATGAGCAGTTCTTC. This gives the protein CASSIGQGSYNEQFF.

The V call is TRBV19, the J call TRBJ2-1; D is perhaps TRBD1 (6 bases). Germline CDR1 reads LNHDA; CDR2 reads SQIVND (reference sequence). Trimming cost V 8 bases and J 10 bases, with 33 bases left between them. The CDR3 runs to 18 residues. DNA of the CDR3: TGTGCCAGTGGGGCAGGGGAAACTCTGTCACTAGGTAGGGCAGAGCAGTTCTTC. It translates to CASGAGETLSLGRAEQFF. Using reference TRBV19 and TRBJ2-1 for the parts outside the CDR3, the full variable domain is DGGITQSPKYLFRKEGQNVTLSCEQNLNHDAMYWYRQDPGQGLRLIYYSQIVNDFQKGDIAEGYSVSREKKESFPLTVTSAQKNPTAFYLCASGAGETLSLGRAEQFFGPGTRLTVL.

V and J are TRBV19 and TRBJ2-6, with D uncertain. Trimming cost V 2 bases and J 0 bases, with 5 bases left between them. Germline V lookup: CDR1 LNHDA, CDR2 SQIVND (reference sequence). CDR3 length: 15 amino acids. CDR3 in DNA: TGTGCCAGTAGTATAAAAGTCTCTGGGGCCAACGTCCTGACTTTC. Protein sequence: CASSIKVSGANVLTF.

The genes are TRBV27 and TRBJ2-3; 8 bases line up with TRBD2. V gave up 5 bases and J gave up 1 base; unmatched junction bases: 5. CDR3 size: 15 residues. Germline V gene sequence: CDR1 MNHEY, CDR2 SMNVEV (reference sequence). CDR3 sequence (DNA): TGTGCCAGCAGTATAACTAGCGGACGCACAGATACGCAGTATTTT. Translation gives CASSITSGRTDTQYF.

CDR3 region: CASSGQGPFNSPLHF. The CDR3 DNA sequence: TGTGCCAGCAGTGGACAGGGTCCTTTCAATTCACCCCTCCACTTT. The rearrangement uses TRBV2 and TRBJ1-6; TRBD1 agrees at 7 bases. This CDR3 has 15 amino acids. Germline assignment: CDR1 SNHLY and CDR2 FYNNEI. The V segment lost 4 bases and the J segment 7 bases; nucleotides outside the gene matches: 7. Supplemented by reference TRBV2 and TRBJ1-6, the full variable domain reads EPEVTQTPSHQVTQMGQEVILRCVPISNHLYFYWYRQILGQKVEFLVSFYNNEISEKSEIFDDQFSVERPDGSNFTLKIRSTKLEDSAMYFCASSGQGPFNSPLHFGNGTRLTVT.

The J gene is TRBJ1-1, the V gene TRBV5-3, with a weak D call TRBD1 (6 bases). TRBV5-3 is reported as an ORF; its role is uncertain. V lost 4 bases to trimming and J lost 2 bases, with 12 bases between them. The CDR3 length is 14 residues. CDR3 bases: TGTGCCAGAAGCCACAGGGACCTCAACACTGAAGCTTTCTTT. Amino acid sequence: CARSHRDLNTEAFF.

V is TRBV4-3 and J is TRBJ1-2; maybe TRBD1 (6 bases). The CDR3 is 16 residues long. Deletions cut 3 bases from V and 3 bases from J, with 17 bases between. Germline values: CDR1 LGHNA, CDR2 YSLEER. The DNA of the CDR3 is TGCGCCAGCAGCCATGAATACCACAGGGCGGACTATGGCTACACCTTC. It is translated as CASSHEYHRADYGYTF.

The rearrangement uses TRBV12-3 or TRBV12-4 and TRBJ2-3; the D is unclear. V was clipped by 5 bases and J by 4 bases, with 10 bases between them. This CDR3 is built from 13 residues. The CDR3 DNA reads as TGTGCCAGCAGTACTGCTGGGGCAGATACGCAGTATTTT. Protein sequence: CASSTAGADTQYF.

V and J are TRBV5-4 and TRBJ2-7, with unresolved D. Deletions cut 4 bases from V and 1 base from J, with 12 bases between. Per the germline V gene, CDR1 is SGHNT and CDR2 is YYREEE (reference sequence). The CDR3 runs to 14 residues. The CDR3 DNA follows: TGTGCCAGCAGCCCTGGTGGGGAATCCTACGAGCAGTACTTC. This sequence encodes CASSPGGESYEQYF.

The chain uses TRBV6-5 and TRBJ1-1; D is ambiguous. V gave up 5 bases and J gave up 2 bases, with 12 bases separating them. The CDR3 is made up of 14 amino acids. Looked up from germline, CDR1 is MNHEY and CDR2 is SVGAGI. This chain's CDR3 is CASSIIRLNTEAFF. The CDR3 coding sequence is TGTGCCAGCAGTATTATACGGCTAAACACTGAAGCTTTCTTT.

The chain uses TRBV27 and TRBJ1-3; 12 positions match TRBD1. After removal of 3 bases from V and 4 bases from J, the junction contained 1 base not matched to a gene. CDR1 and CDR2 (germline): MNHEY, SMNVEV (reference sequence). CDR3 size: 15 residues. The CDR3 reads CASSLGTGGGNTIYF. In DNA, the CDR3 is TGTGCCAGCAGTTTGGGGACAGGGGGCGGAAACACCATATATTTT.

Remarks on this clone: At one boundary the junction diverges from the germline segment, which might be a read error. This chain links TRBV2 with TRBJ2-1; no clear D. In germline, CDR1 is SNHLY, CDR2 FYNNEI. The CDR3 has 12 residues. CDR3 coding DNA: TGTGCCAGCAGTGTTGTTGGTGACCCCCAGCTCTTC. It translates to CASSVVGDPQLF.

This clone was observed once. The V and J genes are TRBV27 and TRBJ1-3; no clear D gene. The CDR3 loop spans 15 amino acids. Per the germline V gene, CDR1 is MNHEY and CDR2 is SMNVEV (reference sequence). Trimming left V 8 bases short and J 1 base short, with 15 bases between. The CDR3 DNA reads as TGTGCCAGCGGCAAACACGGGGAATCTGGAAACACCATATATTTT. It translates to CASGKHGESGNTIYF.